These 21 T cell receptor beta chains were all obtained from the same sample, sequenced in a study of blood T cell repertoires in COVID-19. Method: immunoSEQ multiplex PCR; TCRdb's copy keeps in-frame clones and lacks some. The sample shows tens of thousands of clones, roughly 90% of them seen only once. Sequences were obtained from peripheral blood. These TCRs come from a man aged 50-59 years with acute or convalescent COVID-19.

This chain connects TRBV19 to TRBJ2-1; TRBD1 matches at 7 bases. The V segment lost 10 bases and the J segment 4 bases; nucleotides outside the gene matches: 10. This CDR3 has 14 amino acids. The germline V gene has CDR1 LNHDA and CDR2 SQIVND (reference sequence). CDR3 sequence reads: CAISPGTEYNEQFF. For the CDR3, the DNA is TGTGCCATTTCTCCCGGGACAGAGTACAATGAGCAGTTCTTC.

This chain uses TRBV13 with TRBJ2-3, with 11 bases lining up with TRBD2. The CDR3 loop spans 17 amino acids. Germline assignment: CDR1 PRHDT and CDR2 FYEKMQ (reference sequence). The V gene end was trimmed by 4 bases and the J gene end by 2 bases; junction bases not matched to a gene: 8. CDR3 in amino acids: CASSWYTSGGHTDTQYF. The CDR3 nucleotides read TGTGCCAGCAGCTGGTATACTAGCGGGGGCCACACAGATACGCAGTATTTT.

This clone was detected only a few times. This rearrangement joins TRBV4-2 to TRBJ2-3; 7 bases match TRBD2. Losses at the gene ends were 8 bases for V and 2 bases for J; bases not matched to a gene: 7. Germline lookup yields CDR1 LGHNA and CDR2 YNFKEQ. This CDR3 is built from 14 residues. CDR3 in amino acids: CASGASGVTDTQYF. The CDR3 coding sequence is TGTGCCAGCGGGGCTAGCGGCGTCACAGATACGCAGTATTTT.

The rearrangement uses TRBV25-1 and TRBJ2-7; TRBD1 agrees at 7 bases. CDR1 MGHDK and CDR2 SYGVNS come from the germline V gene. This CDR3 spans 15 amino acids. Unmatched junction bases numbered 8, after V lost 3 bases and J lost 3 bases. CDR3 nucleotides: TGTGCCAGCAGTGATTCAGAGGGGGCCGTCTACGAGCAGTACTTC. Translated, it gives CASSDSEGAVYEQYF.

The chain recombines TRBV2 with TRBJ1-6, with D possibly being TRBD1 (6 bases). The CDR3 has 15 amino acids. The V gene's germline CDR1 is SNHLY and CDR2 FYNNEI. Trimming shortened V by 0 bases and J by 10 bases, and 13 bases separated the two germline ends. The CDR3 region is CASSEALQGASPLHF. The CDR3 DNA is TGTGCCAGCAGTGAAGCGCTACAGGGAGCCTCACCCCTCCACTTT.

This clone came up once. The chain combines TRBV4-2 with TRBJ2-7; weak D call: TRBD1 (5 bases). This CDR3 comprises 15 residues. Trimming left V 1 base short and J 2 bases short, with 12 bases between. Per the germline V gene, CDR1 is LGHNA and CDR2 is YNFKEQ. Here the CDR3 reads CASSQGSDITYEQYF. CDR3 DNA sequence: TGTGCCAGCAGCCAAGGCTCGGACATTACCTACGAGCAGTACTTC.

This chain connects TRBV24-1 to TRBJ1-2; a possible D gene is TRBD1 (6 bases). Germline V gene lookup returns CDR1 KGHDR and CDR2 SFDVKD. The V end was cut by 2 bases, the J end by 8 bases, with 17 bases between. The CDR3 loop spans 15 amino acids. CDR3 in amino acids: CATSDSHREYGGYTF. The CDR3 nucleotides are TGTGCCACCAGTGATTCACACAGGGAATACGGGGGCTACACCTTC.

The chain combines TRBV21-1 with TRBJ2-2; the table's D call, TRBD2, was not checked against the DNA. TRBV21-1 corresponds to a pseudogene. The CDR3 runs to 15 residues. The CDR3 region has the DNA TGTGCCAGCAGCAAGGAGGAGGGAGCAACCGGGGAGCTGTTTTTT. Its protein is CASSKEEGATGELFF.

J is TRBJ1-4 and V is TRBV19; weak D call: TRBD1 (5 bases). The CDR3 is 13 amino acids. Germline CDR1 and CDR2: LNHDA and SQIVND (reference sequence). V was clipped by 4 bases and J by 5 bases, with 8 bases between them. The CDR3: CASSSGGNEKLFF. CDR3 nucleotide sequence: TGTGCCAGTAGTAGCGGGGGGAATGAAAAACTGTTTTTT.

This chain uses TRBV7-9 with TRBJ2-7; weak D call: TRBD1 (5 bases). Trimming removed 5 bases from V and 3 bases from J, with 8 bases in between. CDR3 size: 12 residues. Per the germline V gene, CDR1 is SEHNR and CDR2 is FQNEAQ (reference sequence). The CDR3: CASSPRDYEQYF. The DNA of the CDR3 is TGTGCCAGCAGCCCCAGGGACTACGAGCAGTACTTC.

This clone is a singleton in its sample. The V gene is TRBV12-3 or TRBV12-4, the J gene TRBJ1-2; 7 nucleotides line up with TRBD1. J gave up 4 bases and V 6 bases, and 5 bases lay outside the gene matches. The length of the CDR3 is 13 residues. This CDR3 is CASRKDRVYGYTF. CDR3 DNA sequence: TGTGCCAGCAGAAAAGACAGGGTCTATGGCTACACCTTC.

This clone was seen a single time. The CDR3 DNA reads TGTGCCAGCAGCTTAGACGGGAATCAGCCCCAGCATTTT. Encoded protein: CASSLDGNQPQHF. V gene TRBV7-8 combines with J gene TRBJ1-5; D is undetermined. The V gene lost 1 base and the J gene lost 4 bases, with 5 bases spanning the gap. The CDR3 is 13 residues long. Germline V gene data show CDR1 as SGHVS and CDR2 as FQNEAQ.

The CDR3: CASSLKGSGVYEQYF. The CDR3 DNA is TGTGCCAGCAGCTTAAAAGGGTCGGGGGTTTACGAGCAGTACTTC. The chain recombines TRBV7-2 with TRBJ2-7; D is possibly TRBD2 (6 bases). Germline V gene sequence: CDR1 SGHTA, CDR2 FQGNSA. This CDR3 is 15 amino acids long. The germline V and J ends were trimmed by 2 bases and 4 bases, with 15 bases remaining between them.

Of note for this clone: The limits of the CDR3 on the DNA are not certain, so only TCRdb's listed CDR3 is given. The chain combines TRBV21-1 with TRBJ2-3; the table's D gene call, TRBD1, was not cross checked with the DNA. TRBV21-1 is given as a pseudogene. A total of 17 residues make up the CDR3, ends included. The CDR3 is CASSKEVGTGSTDTQYF.

The V and J genes are TRBV28 and TRBJ1-4, with 8 bases identical to TRBD1. Germline V gives CDR1 MDHEN, CDR2 SYDVKM. Trimming cost V 3 bases and J 1 base; bases outside gene matches: 10. CDR3 length: 18 residues. The CDR3 protein is CASSFNRGKRGTNEKLFF. The DNA for the CDR3 is TGTGCCAGCAGTTTTAACAGGGGGAAACGGGGAACTAATGAAAAACTGTTTTTT.

The CDR3 loop reads CASSLRGGGQPQHF. The CDR3 nucleotides read TGTGCCAGCAGTTTAAGAGGGGGCGGACAGCCCCAGCATTTT. The gene calls are TRBV27 and TRBJ1-5, with 7 bases identical to TRBD1. Unmatched junction bases numbered 5, after V lost 2 bases and J lost 7 bases. The CDR3 loop spans 14 amino acids. Germline lookup yields CDR1 MNHEY and CDR2 SMNVEV (reference sequence).

The chain carries TRBV6-2 or TRBV6-3 and TRBJ1-2, with TRBD1 matching 8 bases. V was pared by 1 base and J by 0 bases, with 13 bases of the junction left unmatched. The CDR3 consists of 19 residues. Germline values: CDR1 MNHEY, CDR2 SVGEGT. The CDR3 DNA sequence: TGTGCCAGCAGTTACTTTACCTCGACAGGGGCCCTAGCTAACTATGGCTACACCTTC. Its translation: CASSYFTSTGALANYGYTF.

This chain uses TRBV5-4 with TRBJ1-2, with D maybe TRBD1 (5 bases). Between the trimmed V and J ends, which lost 1 base and 4 bases, there was a span of 8 bases. Germline loops: CDR1 SGHNT, CDR2 YYREEE (reference sequence). The CDR3 loop spans 13 amino acids. The CDR3 DNA follows: TGTGCCAGCAGCTTGCGGGGGATCTATGGCTACACCTTC. Protein: CASSLRGIYGYTF.

The gene calls are TRBV18 and TRBJ2-5; 7 nucleotides align to TRBD1. There are 14 residues in the CDR3. Trimming at V came to 6 bases and at J to 3 bases, leaving 7 bases not matched to a gene. The germline V gene has CDR1 KGHSH and CDR2 LQKENI. CDR3 in DNA: TGTGCCAGCTCTCGCGACAGGGCAGAAGAGACCCAGTACTTC. It specifies CASSRDRAEETQYF.

This chain uses TRBV11-2 with TRBJ2-5; 8 positions match TRBD1. The CDR3 spans 15 residues. With V trimmed by 4 bases and J by 2 bases, 6 bases remained unmatched. Germline V gene lookup returns CDR1 SGHAT and CDR2 FQNNGV. In DNA, the CDR3 is TGTGCCAGCAGCTCAGGACAGGGCCGACAAGAGACCCAGTACTTC. This gives the protein CASSSGQGRQETQYF. Combining the CDR3 with reference TRBV11-2 and TRBJ2-5 gives the whole variable domain EAGVAQSPRYKIIEKRQSVAFWCNPISGHATLYWYQQILGQGPKLLIQFQNNGVVDDSQLPKDRFSAERLKGVDSTLKIQPAKLEDSAVYLCASSSGQGRQETQYFGPGTRLLVL.

The chain carries TRBV6-5 and TRBJ1-6, with D perhaps TRBD1 (6 bases). The CDR3 loop spans 15 amino acids. The ends were cut back, 0 bases at V and 9 bases at J, with 12 bases in the middle. Germline-derived CDR1 and CDR2 are MNHEY and SVGAGI. CDR3 nucleotide sequence: TGTGCCAGCAGTTACTCCGCAGGGGAGAGTTCACCCCTCCACTTT. Translation: CASSYSAGESSPLHF.